One and the same sample provided the 21 T cell receptor beta chains below, sequenced in a study of blood T cell repertoires in COVID-19. Libraries were prepared by immunoSEQ multiplex PCR; TCRdb keeps only in-frame clonotypes and omits some of them. The sample lists under 300,000 clones; about 90% were seen once. What was sequenced was peripheral blood. The receptors come from a woman in her thirties or forties with acute or convalescent COVID-19.

V usage is TRBV4-1 and J usage is TRBJ2-3; D is unclear. V gave up 1 base and J gave up 2 bases, with 7 bases separating them. The CDR3 is 14 residues long. From germline, CDR1 is MGHRA and CDR2 YSYEKL. CDR3 amino acids: CASSQGTNTDTQYF. As DNA, the CDR3 is TGCGCCAGCAGCCAAGGAACTAACACAGATACGCAGTATTTT.

The J gene is TRBJ2-5, the V gene TRBV7-9, with 8 nucleotides matching TRBD2. This CDR3 is built from 16 residues. V trimming: 2 bases; J trimming: 1 base; junction bases outside the gene matches: 6. Per the germline V gene, CDR1 is SEHNR and CDR2 is FQNEAQ (reference sequence). The CDR3 reads CASSLPPLAGQETQYF. The CDR3 nucleotides read TGTGCCAGCAGCTTACCTCCCCTAGCGGGCCAAGAGACCCAGTACTTC.

Points on this clone: Within the sample, other DNA sequences also encode this same CDR3. The chain couples TRBV19 to TRBJ1-1; D possibly corresponds to TRBD1 (6 bases). The V end lost 7 bases, the J end lost 1 base, and 16 bases lay between the germline ends. There are 15 residues in the CDR3. CDR1 LNHDA and CDR2 SQIVND come from the germline V gene (reference sequence). The CDR3 loop is CASTHGGSRNTEAFF. CDR3 DNA: TGTGCCAGTACCCATGGGGGCTCCCGGAACACTGAAGCTTTCTTT.

The J gene is TRBJ1-4, the V gene TRBV5-1; no firm D call. Trimming took 1 base from V and 8 from J, leaving 6 bases between them. The V gene's germline CDR1 is SGHRS and CDR2 YFSETQ. This CDR3 contains 12 residues. CDR3 amino acids: CASSLNGEKLFF. The CDR3 DNA is TGCGCCAGCAGCTTGAACGGGGAAAAACTGTTTTTT.

This clone was counted a single time. This chain links TRBV19 with TRBJ1-1, with TRBD1 matching 9 bases. The CDR3 is 17 amino acids. The trim removed 8 bases at V and 4 bases at J, leaving 17 bases unmatched. From germline, CDR1 is LNHDA and CDR2 SQIVND (reference sequence). CDR3 residues: CASSMNRDRAIITEAFF. CDR3 DNA: TGTGCCAGTTCTATGAACCGGGACAGGGCTATAATCACTGAAGCTTTCTTT.

This rearrangement joins TRBV19 to TRBJ2-1; TRBD2 might be the D (6 bases). Trimming removed 5 bases at V and 0 bases at J, with 11 bases between. Looked up from germline, CDR1 is LNHDA and CDR2 is SQIVND (reference sequence). CDR3 length equals 15 residues. As DNA, the CDR3 is TGTGCCAGTAGTCGGGGCGGGGACTCCTACAATGAGCAGTTCTTC. It yields the protein CASSRGGDSYNEQFF.

The chain combines TRBV4-1 with TRBJ2-1; TRBD2 aligns across 13 bases. With V trimmed by 3 bases and J by 6 bases, 5 bases remained unmatched. Per germline, CDR1 MGHRA and CDR2 YSYEKL. CDR3 length: 16 residues. The CDR3 loop is CASSQPGLAGSNEQFF. Here the CDR3 DNA reads TGCGCCAGCAGCCAGCCGGGACTAGCGGGAAGCAATGAGCAGTTCTTC.

This chain connects TRBV11-2 to TRBJ1-4; a possible D gene is TRBD1 (6 bases). Trimming stripped 1 base from V and 0 bases from J, with 15 bases between. Germline lookup yields CDR1 SGHAT and CDR2 FQNNGV. The CDR3 has 18 residues. CDR3 DNA: TGTGCCAGCAGCTTAGTCCGCCAAGGGGGTGCAACTAATGAAAAACTGTTTTTT. Its protein is CASSLVRQGGATNEKLFF.

The DNA for the CDR3 is TGTGCCAGCAGTTTAGGGGCAACCGAGACCTACGAGCAGTACGTC. Its translation is CASSLGATETYEQYV. This sequence joins TRBV28 and TRBJ2-7, with TRBD1 as a possible D gene (5 bases). V was clipped by 2 bases and J by 2 bases, with 13 bases between them. Germline V gene lookup returns CDR1 MDHEN and CDR2 SYDVKM. This CDR3 has 15 amino acids.

This chain joins TRBV3-1 (or the pseudogene TRBV3-2) and TRBJ2-3, with 9 positions matching TRBD1. V shed 4 bases and J 3 bases; nucleotides not matched to a gene: 5. The CDR3 spans 15 residues. Looked up from germline, CDR1 is LGHDT and CDR2 is YNNKEL (reference sequence). The CDR3 loop is CASSRQGGGTDTQYF. CDR3 sequence (DNA): TGTGCCAGCAGCCGACAGGGGGGCGGGACAGATACGCAGTATTTT.

This clone was detected only a few times. The V gene is TRBV29-1, the J gene TRBJ1-2; 9 bases are shared with TRBD1. The CDR3 is 13 residues long. The J segment lost 5 bases and the V segment lost 6 bases, leaving 7 bases of the junction unmatched. CDR1 and CDR2 from the germline V gene are SQVTM and ANQGSEA. The DNA of the CDR3 is TGCAGCGTGGACCGGGACAGGGCATATGGCTACACCTTC. This sequence encodes CSVDRDRAYGYTF.

This clone was counted between two and nine times. The V and J genes are TRBV11-2 and TRBJ2-1; D remains ambiguous. The CDR3 spans 15 residues. Trimming cost V 2 bases and J 4 bases, with 12 bases left between them. From germline, CDR1 is SGHAT and CDR2 FQNNGV. CDR3: CASSLSWAGYNEQFF. Here the CDR3 DNA reads TGTGCCAGCAGCTTAAGTTGGGCCGGATACAATGAGCAGTTCTTC.

CDR3 DNA: TGTGCCAGCAGCTTACTGGCGGGGGGGGTAGCTGAAGCTTTCTTT. Its protein product is CASSLLAGGVAEAFF. The V call is TRBV7-2, the J call TRBJ1-1; D perhaps matches TRBD1 (5 bases). CDR1 and CDR2 from the germline V gene are SGHTA and FQGNSA. Trimming shortened V by 2 bases and J by 6 bases, and 16 bases separated the two germline ends. There are 15 residues in the CDR3.

This chain links TRBV20-1 with TRBJ1-2; 7 nucleotides line up with TRBD1. J gave up 6 bases and V 7 bases, and 2 bases lay outside the gene matches. This CDR3 is 10 amino acids long. Germline assignment: CDR1 DFQATT and CDR2 SNEGSKA (reference sequence). The CDR3 DNA reads TGCAGTGTTCAGGGGGATGGCTACACCTTC. It specifies CSVQGDGYTF.

The chain recombines TRBV6-1 with TRBJ2-3, with no clear D. This CDR3 region has 15 residues. Germline assignment: CDR1 MNHNS and CDR2 SASEGT. V dropped 1 base and J dropped 2 bases, with 10 bases sitting between them. CDR3: CASSEVDGDTDTQYF. CDR3 coding DNA: TGTGCCAGCAGTGAAGTTGACGGAGACACAGATACGCAGTATTTT.

The chain recombines TRBV5-1 with TRBJ2-5, with TRBD1 identical over 7 bases. CDR3 length equals 13 residues. Germline loops: CDR1 SGHRS, CDR2 YFSETQ. Trimming took 0 bases from V and 4 from J; bases not matched to a gene: 0. The CDR3 DNA sequence: TGCGCCAGCAGCTTGGACAGGGGAGAGACCCAGTACTTC. Its protein is CASSLDRGETQYF.

The chain employs TRBV10-1 and TRBJ2-1; 8 nucleotides match TRBD2. Trimming cost V 4 bases and J 0 bases; bases outside gene matches: 11. CDR3 length equals 18 residues. The V gene's germline CDR1 is WNHNN and CDR2 SYGVQD (reference sequence). The CDR3 coding sequence is TGCGCCAGCAGTGCGGGCGGACTAGCAGCGAACTCCTACAATGAGCAGTTCTTC. This encodes CASSAGGLAANSYNEQFF.

This chain links TRBV5-1 with TRBJ1-2; D perhaps matches TRBD1 (5 bases). Trimming took off 1 base at V and 8 bases at J, with 15 bases between the two ends. This CDR3 comprises 14 residues. CDR1 is SGHRS, CDR2 YFSETQ, per germline. Written as DNA, the CDR3 is TGCGCCAGCAGCTTGAGCGCTGCGGGGGAAGGCTACACCTTC. This sequence encodes CASSLSAAGEGYTF.

This chain connects TRBV10-3 to TRBJ1-1; no reliable D call. Germline assignment: CDR1 ENHRY and CDR2 SYGVKD. V lost 8 bases, J lost 10 bases, and 14 bases lay in between. The CDR3 contains 11 residues. The chain's CDR3 is CAIRSTARAFF. The CDR3 nucleotides read TGTGCCATCCGGAGTACCGCTAGAGCTTTCTTT.

The rearrangement links TRBV5-1 to TRBJ1-2; D uncertain. Germline CDR1 is SGHRS and CDR2 is YFSETQ. Trimming pared 7 bases from V and 6 bases from J, leaving 13 bases between. This CDR3 has 12 residues. The DNA for the CDR3 is TGCGCCAGCTGGATGAGGGAGGATGGCTACACCTTC. Translation gives CASWMREDGYTF.

The table lists this clone with a count of one. This chain links TRBV3-1 (or the pseudogene TRBV3-2) with TRBJ2-1; 8 bases are shared with TRBD2. V lost 1 base and J lost 7; bases outside the gene matches: 6. The CDR3 is made up of 15 amino acids. Germline assignment: CDR1 LGHDT and CDR2 YNNKEL (reference sequence). The CDR3 sequence is CASSQVGTSNNEQFF. The CDR3 region has the DNA TGTGCCAGCAGCCAAGTTGGGACTAGTAATAATGAGCAGTTCTTC.